The rows below give T cell receptor beta chains drawn from one sample of a study of T cells after yellow fever vaccination. TCRdb re-called the 5' RACE reads through MiXCR, storing one row per CDR3 protein. The sample carries 150,000 to 200,000 distinct CDR3 sequences, roughly 9% recorded once. The sample here was CD8+ T cells sorted from PBMCs, taken 45 days after the yellow fever booster vaccination. These receptors were obtained from a man in his late teens or twenties who received the YFV17D yellow fever vaccine. CDR3s include the opening cysteine and the closing phenylalanine or tryptophan. Each record gives: D gene, J gene, V gene, clone size, CDR3 DNA, CDR3 protein. The D gene is left open where the match is weak. Clone size is stated in some rows and not others, as once, few, many or a class when expanded.

D: TRBD1
J: TRBJ2-1
V: TRBV3-1
size: few
DNA: TGTGCCAGCAGCCAAGGGACAGGTGGGGTCCACAATGAGCAGTTCTTC
CDR3: CASSQGTGGVHNEQFF

D: .
J: TRBJ1-1
V: TRBV28
size: .
DNA: TGTGCCAGCAGTTTAAATTGGCGCCAAGCTTTCTTT
CDR3: CASSLNWRQAFF

D: TRBD1
J: TRBJ2-7
V: TRBV27
size: .
DNA: TGTGCCAGCAGTAAATCGGGACAGGGGGACTACGAGCAGTACTTC
CDR3: CASSKSGQGDYEQYF

D: .
J: TRBJ1-5
V: TRBV7-6
size: .
DNA: TGTGCCAGCAGCCGGTACGGGACCCCATACGGGCCCCAGCATTTT
CDR3: CASSRYGTPYGPQHF

D: .
J: TRBJ2-2
V: TRBV7-9
size: few
DNA: TGTGCCAGCAGCGGGGCCACCGGGGAGCTGTTTTTT
CDR3: CASSGATGELFF

D: .
J: TRBJ1-1
V: TRBV23-1
size: .
DNA: TGCGCCAGCAGTCAATCGAACATACGACACAGGGCGGGGAGGAACAGAACTGAAGCTTTCTTT
CDR3: CASSQSNIRHRAGRNRTEAFF

D: TRBD2
J: TRBJ2-1
V: TRBV7-8
size: many
DNA: TGTGCCAGCAGCTTAACTAGCGTCTCCTACAATGAGCAGTTCTTC
CDR3: CASSLTSVSYNEQFF

D: .
J: TRBJ2-3
V: TRBV7-9
size: .
DNA: TGTGCCAGCAGCCCTTCAGGGGATACGCAGTATTTT
CDR3: CASSPSGDTQYF

D: .
J: TRBJ2-3
V: TRBV28
size: .
DNA: TGTGCCAGCAGTTTATTTCGCACAGATACGCAGTATTTT
CDR3: CASSLFRTDTQYF

D: .
J: TRBJ2-6
V: TRBV30
size: .
DNA: TGTGCCCGCTGGGGGCAGGAGGATTCTGGGGCCAACGTCCTGACTTTC
CDR3: CARWGQEDSGANVLTF

D: .
J: TRBJ2-3
V: TRBV9
size: few
DNA: TGTGCCAGCAGCGTAGAAGCAGATACGCAGTATTTT
CDR3: CASSVEADTQYF

D: .
J: TRBJ2-1
V: TRBV6-5
size: few
DNA: TGTGCCAGCAGTTACTCTGGCTGGAGCTCCTACAATGAGCAGTTCTTC
CDR3: CASSYSGWSSYNEQFF

D: TRBD1
J: TRBJ2-2
V: TRBV11-2
size: few
DNA: TGTGCCAGCAGTGGACAGGGGAACGCCGGGGAGCTGTTTTTT
CDR3: CASSGQGNAGELFF

D: TRBD2
J: TRBJ2-3
V: TRBV4-2
size: .
DNA: TGTGCCAGCAGCCAAGGAACGGGGGGGCGAGATACGCAGTATTTT
CDR3: CASSQGTGGRDTQYF

D: .
J: TRBJ2-2
V: TRBV28
size: .
DNA: TGTGCCAGCAGATTTTTAAGGGATTCCGGGGAGCTGTTTTTT
CDR3: CASRFLRDSGELFF

D: TRBD2
J: TRBJ2-3
V: TRBV5-1
size: .
DNA: TGCGCCAGCAGCTTGGATTGGGCTAGCGGGGGTGCAGATACGCAGTATTTT
CDR3: CASSLDWASGGADTQYF

D: .
J: TRBJ2-5
V: TRBV9
size: .
DNA: TGTGCCAGCGGGGAAGAATCAATCAATCGGGAGACCCAGTACTTC
CDR3: CASGEESINRETQYF

D: .
J: TRBJ2-2
V: TRBV12-5
size: few
DNA: TGTGCTAGTGGTGACGGGACCGGGGTGACCGGGGAGCTGTTTTTT
CDR3: CASGDGTGVTGELFF

D: .
J: TRBJ2-3
V: TRBV6-5
size: .
DNA: TGTGCCAGCAGTTACTCCGAAAACACGGATACGCAGTATTTT
CDR3: CASSYSENTDTQYF

D: .
J: TRBJ2-1
V: TRBV9
size: many
DNA: TGTGCCAGCAGCGTAGTAGGCAGTTACAATGAGCAGTTCTTC
CDR3: CASSVVGSYNEQFF

D: .
J: TRBJ2-2
V: TRBV5-6
size: .
DNA: TGTGCCAGCAGCTTGGACACCTTCACCGGGGAGCTGTTTTTT
CDR3: CASSLDTFTGELFF

D: .
J: TRBJ2-5
V: TRBV3-2
size: .
DNA: TGTGCCAGCAGCCCCCCCGATGCGGGGGGGAAAGAGACCCAGTACTTC
CDR3: CASSPPDAGGKETQYF

D: .
J: TRBJ2-7
V: TRBV20-1
size: few
DNA: TGCAGTGCTAGAGTCCAGACCGGGACCTTGGCCCACGAGCAGTACTTC
CDR3: CSARVQTGTLAHEQYF

D: .
J: TRBJ1-1
V: TRBV29-1
size: many
DNA: TGCAGCGTAAATAAATTCACTGAAGCTTTCTTT
CDR3: CSVNKFTEAFF

D: .
J: TRBJ1-5
V: TRBV4-3
size: many
DNA: TGCGCCAGCAGCCAATCTGACGTCGGCAATCAGCCCCAGCATTTT
CDR3: CASSQSDVGNQPQHF

D: .
J: TRBJ2-6
V: TRBV10-3
size: few
DNA: TGTGCCGCCTCCGGGACGGCGATCTCTGGGGCCAACGTCCTGACTTTC
CDR3: CAASGTAISGANVLTF

D: .
J: TRBJ2-3
V: TRBV4-1
size: few
DNA: TGCGCCAGCAGCATCAGAAGTCAGGGTATAGGCACAGATACGCAGTATTTT
CDR3: CASSIRSQGIGTDTQYF

D: TRBD2
J: TRBJ2-4
V: TRBV9
size: few
DNA: TGTGCCAGCAGCGCCGGGCTAGGCGGGGGGCCAAACATTCAGTACTTC
CDR3: CASSAGLGGGPNIQYF